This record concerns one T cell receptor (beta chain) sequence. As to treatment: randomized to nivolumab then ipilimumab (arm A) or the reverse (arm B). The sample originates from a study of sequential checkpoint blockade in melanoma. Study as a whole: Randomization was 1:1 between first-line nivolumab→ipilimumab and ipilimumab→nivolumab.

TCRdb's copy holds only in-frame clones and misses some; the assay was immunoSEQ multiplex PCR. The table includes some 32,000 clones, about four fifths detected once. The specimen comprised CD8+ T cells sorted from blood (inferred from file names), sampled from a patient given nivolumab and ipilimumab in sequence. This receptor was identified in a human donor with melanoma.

CDR3 amino acids: CASSHTSGSVNEQYF. CDR3 nucleotide sequence: TGCGCCAGCAGCCATACTAGCGGGAGTGTGAACGAGCAGTACTTC. The V and J genes are TRBV4-1 and TRBJ2-7, with 11 positions matching TRBD2. Unmatched junction bases numbered 6, after V lost 3 bases and J lost 5 bases. The CDR3 runs to 15 residues. Germline CDR1 and CDR2: MGHRA and YSYEKL.